These 18 T cell receptor beta chains came from one sample sequenced in a study of control samples from healthy donors and cancer patients. Sequencing was performed with immunoSEQ multiplex PCR; in TCRdb, only in-frame clones are kept and a portion is missing. Here the sample spans 70,000 to 90,000 clones, 70% to 90% being singletons. Sequenced: PBMCs. Receptors were obtained from a woman in her sixties with head and neck cancer.

The gene calls are TRBV11-3 and TRBJ2-7, with D possibly called TRBD1 or TRBD2 (5 bases each). This CDR3 has 14 residues. Germline values: CDR1 SGHNT, CDR2 YENEEA. The germline V and J ends were trimmed by 8 bases and 5 bases, with 19 bases remaining between them. Here the CDR3 reads CASSVGAASDEQYF. The CDR3 DNA reads as TGTGCCAGCTCCGTCGGGGCCGCATCAGACGAGCAGTACTTC.

The chain carries TRBV2 and TRBJ2-1; 10 bases align to TRBD2. The ends lost 1 base at V and 6 bases at J; junction bases unmatched: 6. CDR1 SNHLY and CDR2 FYNNEI come from the germline V gene. The CDR3 contains 16 residues. The CDR3 sequence is CASSEEGLAGVNEQFF. The CDR3 coding sequence is TGTGCCAGCAGTGAAGAGGGCCTAGCGGGAGTCAATGAGCAGTTCTTC.

This clone was recorded only once. The rearrangement joins TRBV5-1 to TRBJ2-1; 8 bases fit TRBD1. The CDR3 length is 15 residues. The germline V gene encodes CDR1 SGHRS and CDR2 YFSETQ. V lost 3 bases to trimming and J lost 0 bases; unmatched junction nucleotides: 2. This chain's CDR3 is CASSYGQGSYNEQFF. The DNA for the CDR3 is TGCGCCAGCAGCTATGGACAGGGCTCCTACAATGAGCAGTTCTTC.

This rearrangement joins TRBV30 to TRBJ2-5, with no clear D. Between the trimmed V and J ends, which lost 0 bases and 4 bases, there was a span of 6 bases. Germline V gene sequence: CDR1 GTSNPN, CDR2 SVGIG (reference sequence). The CDR3 is made up of 12 amino acids. CDR3 nucleotides: TGTGCCTGGAGTGTACTGAGAGAGACCCAGTACTTC. Its protein is CAWSVLRETQYF.

This sequence joins TRBV19 and TRBJ2-3, with D uncertain. Germline loops: CDR1 LNHDA, CDR2 SQIVND (reference sequence). The CDR3 spans 11 residues. Trimming left V 5 bases short and J 6 bases short, with 6 bases between. Here the CDR3 DNA reads TGTGCCAGTAGTCTCTCCGATACGCAGTATTTT. Its translation is CASSLSDTQYF.

V gene TRBV28 combines with J gene TRBJ2-1; 7 positions match TRBD1. The CDR3 has 16 residues. CDR1 is MDHEN and CDR2 is SYDVKM in the germline V gene. V dropped 7 bases and J dropped 1; count of bases not matched to a gene: 10. Here the CDR3 reads CASTSVQGVSYNEQFF. In DNA, the CDR3 is TGTGCCAGCACGTCCGTTCAGGGGGTGTCCTACAATGAGCAGTTCTTC.

The chain is built from TRBV9 and TRBJ2-1; D could derive from TRBD1 or TRBD2 (6 bases each). Trimming left V 3 bases short and J 8 bases short, with 21 bases between. The CDR3 consists of 16 residues. Germline CDR1 SGDLS, CDR2 YYNGEE. CDR3 sequence reads: CASSEREGGPGDEQFF. CDR3 DNA sequence: TGTGCCAGCAGCGAAAGGGAAGGGGGGCCTGGGGATGAGCAGTTCTTC.

Written as DNA, the CDR3 is TGTGCCAGCAGTGACTCGACTAGCGGCACCGGGGAGCTGTTTTTT. Its translation is CASSDSTSGTGELFF. The V and J genes are TRBV6-4 and TRBJ2-2, with 9 bases fitting TRBD2. Trimming at V came to 0 bases and at J to 4 bases, leaving 0 bases not matched to a gene. Germline values: CDR1 MRHNA, CDR2 SNTAGT. The CDR3 spans 15 residues.

The chain recombines TRBV19 with TRBJ2-1; no clear D. The CDR3 loop spans 14 amino acids. The V end lost 4 bases, the J end lost 2 bases, and 9 bases lay between the germline ends. CDR1 is LNHDA, CDR2 SQIVND, per germline (reference sequence). The CDR3 loop reads CASSNPGAYNEQFF. The CDR3 DNA sequence: TGTGCCAGTAGTAACCCTGGGGCCTACAATGAGCAGTTCTTC. The full variable domain, completed using reference TRBV19 and TRBJ2-1, is DGGITQSPKYLFRKEGQNVTLSCEQNLNHDAMYWYRQDPGQGLRLIYYSQIVNDFQKGDIAEGYSVSREKKESFPLTVTSAQKNPTAFYLCASSNPGAYNEQFFGPGTRLTVL.

The genes are TRBV6-6 and TRBJ2-7; the D is unclear. Looked up from germline, CDR1 is MNHNY and CDR2 is SVGAGI (reference sequence). This CDR3 is built from 14 residues. Between the trimmed V and J ends, which lost 7 bases and 1 base, there was a span of 14 bases. The CDR3 loop is CASNTASGSYEQYF. Written as DNA, the CDR3 is TGTGCCAGCAATACAGCCTCCGGGTCCTACGAGCAGTACTTC.

V is TRBV11-2 and J is TRBJ1-1; D not certain. The CDR3 spans 14 residues. Germline values: CDR1 SGHAT, CDR2 FQNNGV. Trimming shortened V by 6 bases and J by 0 bases, and 11 bases separated the two germline ends. The CDR3 is CASRPTLMNTEAFF. For the CDR3, the DNA is TGTGCCAGCAGGCCAACACTCATGAACACTGAAGCTTTCTTT.

The J gene is TRBJ2-2, the V gene TRBV2; D is possibly TRBD2 (5 bases). The CDR3 runs to 14 residues. Germline V gene lookup returns CDR1 SNHLY and CDR2 FYNNEI. Trimming left V 7 bases short and J 4 bases short, with 13 bases between. CDR3 nucleotide sequence: TGTGCCAGCACCGGAACTCGGGGCACCGGGGAGCTGTTTTTT. Residues: CASTGTRGTGELFF.

The chain uses TRBV10-2 and TRBJ2-5; 7 bases fit TRBD1. Trimming took 5 bases from V and 7 from J; bases not matched to a gene: 19. The CDR3 is 17 amino acids. Germline V lookup: CDR1 WSHSY, CDR2 SAAADI. The CDR3: CASSKGLFDRASGTQYF. DNA for the CDR3: TGCGCCAGCAGTAAGGGATTATTCGACAGGGCGAGCGGGACCCAGTACTTC.

This clone was recorded only once. The chain has TRBV27 and TRBJ2-7, with TRBD1 identical over 9 bases. CDR1 is MNHEY, CDR2 SMNVEV, per germline (reference sequence). The CDR3 is 15 amino acids. Germline trimming cut 5 bases from V and 0 bases from J; bases unmatched to any gene: 5. The CDR3 loop reads CASSVQGAPSYEQYF. The CDR3 region has the DNA TGTGCCAGCAGTGTACAGGGGGCGCCCTCCTACGAGCAGTACTTC.

This sequence joins TRBV5-1 and TRBJ2-3, with D possibly called TRBD1 or TRBD2 (5 bases each). V lost 2 bases and J lost 5, with 12 bases in between. The length of the CDR3 is 14 residues. Germline V gene sequence: CDR1 SGHRS, CDR2 YFSETQ. The CDR3 loop is CASSFLGERDTQYF. The CDR3, as DNA: TGCGCCAGCAGCTTCCTGGGGGAGAGAGATACGCAGTATTTT. The full variable domain, rest sourced from reference TRBV5-1 and TRBJ2-3, is KAGVTQTPRYLIKTRGQQVTLSCSPISGHRSVSWYQQTPGQGLQFLFEYFSETQRNKGNFPGRFSGRQFSNSRSEMNVSTLELGDSALYLCASSFLGERDTQYFGPGTRLTVL.

V gene TRBV18 combines with J gene TRBJ2-5, with 10 bases aligning to TRBD2. J was trimmed by 5 bases and V by 6 bases; bases with no gene match: 12. CDR3 length: 16 residues. Germline loops: CDR1 KGHSH, CDR2 LQKENI. CDR3 coding DNA: TGTGCCAGCTCTCCCCAAACTAGCGGGAACTACGAGACCCAGTACTTC. It is translated as CASSPQTSGNYETQYF.

CDR3 residues: CASSPQGSGTEAFF. The CDR3 nucleotides are TGTGCCAGCTCACCACAGGGGTCGGGCACTGAAGCTTTCTTT. The chain employs TRBV18 and TRBJ1-1; D is perhaps TRBD1 (5 bases). This CDR3 comprises 14 residues. V lost 1 base, J lost 4 bases, and 10 bases lay in between. Germline V CDR1 and CDR2: KGHSH, LQKENI.

This clone appeared once. The rearrangement uses TRBV28 and TRBJ1-3; D ambiguous. Germline-derived CDR1 and CDR2 are MDHEN and SYDVKM. With 4 bases removed from V and 0 bases from J, the gap between germline ends came to 13 bases. The CDR3 contains 16 residues. The CDR3 here is CASSSLRPYSGNTIYF. Here the CDR3 DNA reads TGTGCCAGCAGTTCACTGAGACCGTACTCTGGAAACACCATATATTTT.